A single sample is the source of the 21 T cell receptor beta chains below, sequenced in a study of shared clonotypes between healthy human individuals. Generated by immunoSEQ multiplex PCR, the TCRdb table keeps only in-frame clones and is missing some. The sample holds approximately 480,000 clones, almost 80% seen once. The sample taken for sequencing was PBMCs. The receptors come from a woman between 40 and 50 years old in good health. Some clones in this sample may be carry-over from other donors' samples.

This clone turned up a few times. The chain is built from TRBV9 and TRBJ2-1; tentatively, D is TRBD2 (5 bases). The CDR3 is 16 residues long. Germline assignment: CDR1 SGDLS and CDR2 YYNGEE. V was shortened by 2 bases and J by 2 bases, with 14 bases between the two germline ends. The CDR3 reads CASSVLPDSTYNEQFF. In DNA, the CDR3 is TGTGCCAGCAGCGTTCTCCCGGACTCGACCTACAATGAGCAGTTCTTC.

CDR3 sequence: CSVTETGGGEKLFF. As DNA, the CDR3 is TGCAGCGTCACAGAAACGGGAGGGGGAGAAAAACTGTTTTTT. The chain couples TRBV29-1 to TRBJ1-4; tentatively, D is TRBD1 (6 bases). Germline V gene data show CDR1 as SQVTM and CDR2 as ANQGSEA. This CDR3 is 14 amino acids long. V was clipped by 6 bases and J by 8 bases, with 19 bases between them.

This clone was detected only once. The rearrangement links TRBV4-1 to TRBJ2-1, with D perhaps matching TRBD1 (6 bases). The germline V gene has CDR1 MGHRA and CDR2 YSYEKL. CDR3 length: 13 residues. V shed 1 base and J shed 9 bases, with 10 bases lying between them. CDR3 region: CASSQAGQSEQFF. The CDR3 DNA reads as TGCGCCAGCAGCCAAGCGGGACAATCTGAGCAGTTCTTC.

The chain joins TRBV27 to TRBJ2-7, with 7 positions matching TRBD2. V was clipped by 6 bases and J by 0 bases; unmatched bases: 5. Germline CDR1 and CDR2: MNHEY and SMNVEV (reference sequence). The CDR3 runs 14 residues. The CDR3 loop is CASRTSDNSYEQYF. Written as DNA, the CDR3 is TGTGCCAGCAGAACTAGCGACAACTCCTACGAGCAGTACTTC.

V is TRBV9 and J is TRBJ2-7; perhaps D is TRBD1 or TRBD2 (6 bases each). The CDR3 extends over 16 amino acids. Germline V gives CDR1 SGDLS, CDR2 YYNGEE. Trimming cost V 4 bases and J 0 bases, with 17 bases left between them. The CDR3 DNA sequence: TGTGCCAGCAGCCCCCTCGGTGGAGGGGGCTCCTACGAGCAGTACTTC. This gives the protein CASSPLGGGGSYEQYF.

This rearrangement joins TRBV7-8 to TRBJ2-7; the D is unclear. The CDR3 covers 14 residues. V lost 5 bases to trimming and J lost 2 bases, with 13 bases between them. CDR1 is SGHVS and CDR2 is FQNEAQ in the germline V gene. As DNA, the CDR3 is TGTGCCAGCAGCCAGTTAAGGACCACCTACGAGCAGTACTTC. Its translation: CASSQLRTTYEQYF.

The CDR3 nucleotides read TGCAGCGGACTGAGGGGCTACGAGCAGTACTTC. This gives the protein CSGLRGYEQYF. The chain joins TRBV20-1 to TRBJ2-7, with D perhaps TRBD1 or TRBD2 (5 bases each). The CDR3 runs to 11 residues. Per the germline V gene, CDR1 is DFQATT and CDR2 is SNEGSKA (reference sequence).

As DNA, the CDR3 is TGTGCAAGTCGCTTAGGCCAGACTTTGGAGTTCTTC. This gives the protein CASRLGQTLEFF. The chain joins TRBV12-2 to TRBJ2-1; TRBD2, the table's D call, lacks a check against the DNA. TRBV12-2 is given as a pseudogene. This CDR3 comprises 12 residues.

On this clone: Likely a read error: the CDR3 ends without its conserved phenylalanine or tryptophan. No DNA is shown, since the ends of the CDR3 on it are uncertain; the CDR3 is the one TCRdb lists. This chain uses TRBV7-2 with TRBJ2-7. Germline-derived CDR1 and CDR2 are SGHTA and FQGNSA. The CDR3 contains 12 residues when both ends are counted. CDR3: CASSLGQVELGI.

The rearrangement links TRBV29-1 to TRBJ2-3, with 8 bases lining up with TRBD2. V gave up 7 bases and J gave up 2 bases; unmatched junction bases: 5. CDR1 is SQVTM, CDR2 ANQGSEA, per germline. The length of the CDR3 is 13 residues. CDR3: CSAKGLDTDTQYF. CDR3 bases: TGCAGCGCGAAGGGACTAGACACAGATACGCAGTATTTT.

This chain connects TRBV7-3 to TRBJ2-5, with D tentatively TRBD2 (6 bases). The V gene lost 5 bases and the J gene lost 4 bases, with 14 bases spanning the gap. Germline V CDR1 and CDR2: SGHTA, FQGTGA. This CDR3 has 14 residues. The CDR3 loop reads CASSPGGAGETQYF. CDR3 bases: TGTGCCAGCAGCCCCGGCGGGGCGGGAGAGACCCAGTACTTC.

Notes on this clone: Other DNA sequences of this sample code for an identical CDR3. V and J are TRBV18 and TRBJ2-1, with D perhaps matching TRBD1 (5 bases). The CDR3 is made up of 13 amino acids. The germline CDR1 and CDR2 sequences are KGHSH and LQKENI. V lost 3 bases and J 7 bases, leaving 10 bases between the germline ends. The CDR3 bases are TGTGCCAGCTCACCTCGCAGGGAAAATGAGCAGTTCTTC. It yields the protein CASSPRRENEQFF.

CDR3 residues: CASSPRTYRRANEKLFF. The CDR3 DNA is TGTGCCAGCAGTCCGAGGACATATAGAAGGGCTAATGAAAAACTGTTTTTT. This chain links TRBV28 with TRBJ1-4; D possibly corresponds to TRBD1 (5 bases). Deletions cut 5 bases from V and 3 bases from J, with 19 bases between. The CDR3 is made up of 17 amino acids. Germline V gene lookup returns CDR1 MDHEN and CDR2 SYDVKM. Combining the CDR3 with reference TRBV28 and TRBJ1-4 gives the whole variable domain DVKVTQSSRYLVKRTGEKVFLECVQDMDHENMFWYRQDPGLGLRLIYFSYDVKMKEKGDIPEGYSVSREKKERFSLILESASTNQTSMYLCASSPRTYRRANEKLFFGSGTQLSVL.

This clone appeared a single time. This chain joins TRBV11-1 and TRBJ2-7; no firm D call. Per germline, CDR1 SGHAT and CDR2 FQDESV (reference sequence). CDR3 length equals 14 residues. The V and J ends lost 3 bases and 2 bases respectively, with 11 bases between them. CDR3 sequence reads: CASSLRYPTYEQYF. The CDR3 nucleotides read TGTGCCAGCAGCTTGCGCTACCCCACCTACGAGCAGTACTTC.

This clone occurred once. The chain links TRBV4-1 to TRBJ2-3; 13 nucleotides match TRBD2. V was clipped by 5 bases and J by 3 bases; unmatched bases: 5. Germline CDR1 is MGHRA and CDR2 is YSYEKL. The CDR3 totals 16 residues. Written as DNA, the CDR3 is TGCGCCAGCAGCGACGGACTAGCGGGGGAAACAGATACGCAGTATTTT. This gives the protein CASSDGLAGETDTQYF.

The chain is built from TRBV12-2 and TRBJ2-1. TRBV12-2 corresponds to a pseudogene. The CDR3 totals 13 residues. Here the CDR3 DNA reads TGTGCAAGTCGCTTAGTCGCCTTCAATGAGCAGTTCTTC. Its protein product is CASRLVAFNEQFF.

This chain connects TRBV7-2 to TRBJ1-2; 8 positions agree with TRBD1. The V gene end was trimmed by 3 bases and the J gene end by 3 bases; junction bases not matched to a gene: 6. CDR1 is SGHTA and CDR2 is FQGNSA in the germline V gene. This CDR3 is 15 amino acids long. For the CDR3, the DNA is TGTGCCAGCAGCTTTGGACAGGGTGAATACTATGGCTACACCTTC. Translation gives CASSFGQGEYYGYTF.

This clone was recorded at least ten times. The CDR3 protein is CASSPRPGLAGTETQYF. The CDR3 nucleotides read TGCGCCAGCAGCCCGCGACCGGGACTAGCGGGAACGGAGACCCAGTACTTC. The chain recombines TRBV5-1 with TRBJ2-5; TRBD2 aligns across 13 bases. This CDR3 comprises 17 residues. Germline V CDR1 and CDR2: SGHRS, YFSETQ. Losses at the gene ends were 4 bases for V and 5 bases for J; bases not matched to a gene: 11.

This chain's CDR3 is CASSESGLASQFF. The CDR3 DNA is TGTGCCAGCAGTGAATCGGGACTAGCGTCTCAGTTCTTC. V gene TRBV6-1 combines with J gene TRBJ2-1; 10 bases line up with TRBD2. Germline V gene lookup returns CDR1 MNHNS and CDR2 SASEGT. The CDR3 loop spans 13 amino acids. The junction had 5 bases not matched to a gene; V was cut back by 2 bases and J by 13 bases.

The chain couples TRBV5-6 to TRBJ2-7; 9 bases match TRBD1. The CDR3 has 14 amino acids. The germline V gene has CDR1 SGHDT and CDR2 YYEEEE. Losses at the gene ends were 3 bases for V and 4 bases for J; bases not matched to a gene: 5. CDR3 DNA sequence: TGTGCCAGCAGCTACCGGGACAGGGCGTACGAGCAGTACTTC. It is translated as CASSYRDRAYEQYF.

The chain has TRBV2 and TRBJ2-5, with D possibly being TRBD1 or TRBD2 (6 bases each). The germline gives CDR1 SNHLY, CDR2 FYNNEI. The CDR3 loop spans 13 amino acids. V was trimmed by 6 bases and J by 5 bases, leaving 13 bases between them. The CDR3 protein is CASRGGWKETQYF. The CDR3 DNA reads TGTGCCAGCAGAGGGGGGTGGAAGGAGACCCAGTACTTC.